The clone carrying this T cell receptor beta chain has a count of ten or more. Its antigen remains unidentified. The sample's time point: persistent/refractory GD, antithyroid drugs over 5 years with positive TRAb. The authors made the TCR library using RNA they extracted from PBMCs. This sample was taken from a study of regulatory T cells in long-lasting Graves disease. Study-level findings and limits: Persistent Graves' cases showed lower TCR diversity than newly diagnosed cases.

Germline V CDR1 and CDR2: MNHNS, SASEGT. The CDR3 contains 17 residues. V lost 0 bases to trimming and J lost 0 bases, with 9 bases between them. The authors built TCR beta libraries using iRepertoire HTBI primers and Arm-PCR of CDR3 regions. TCRdb reanalysed the multiplex PCR reads using MiXCR and keeps one entry per CDR3 protein. Of hundreds of thousands of distinct CDR3 sequences in the sample, less than 25% are singletons; the top ten hold around 21%. The sample consisted of peripheral blood mononuclear cells (PBMCs), taken when the disease was refractory, from a patient treated with antithyroid drugs. The V gene is TRBV6-1, the J gene TRBJ1-6, with D unresolved. The sequence came from a female donor with Graves disease. CDR3 DNA: TGTGCCAGCAGTGAAGCACCAACGAGCTCCTATAATTCACCCCTCCACTTT. This translates into CASSEAPTSSYNSPLHF.